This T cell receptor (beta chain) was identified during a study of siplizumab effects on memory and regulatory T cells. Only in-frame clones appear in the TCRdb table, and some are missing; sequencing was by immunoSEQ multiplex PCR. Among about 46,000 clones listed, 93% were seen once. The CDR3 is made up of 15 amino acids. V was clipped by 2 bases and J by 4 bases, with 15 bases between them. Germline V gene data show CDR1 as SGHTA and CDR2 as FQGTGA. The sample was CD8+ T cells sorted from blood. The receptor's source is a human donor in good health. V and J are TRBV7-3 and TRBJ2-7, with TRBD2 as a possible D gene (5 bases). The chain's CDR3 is CASSLGSGLAYEQYF. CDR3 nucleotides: TGTGCCAGCAGCTTAGGGTCAGGACTGGCATACGAGCAGTACTTC.